Sequencing of this T cell receptor beta chain was carried out in a study of a mutant IDH1 vaccine in newly diagnosed glioma. Assay used: immunoSEQ multiplex PCR; TCRdb lists only in-frame clones, some missing. This table holds under 30,000 clones, about three quarters found once. Time point in this sample: week 5, during vaccination. Doses of 300 ug of mutant IDH1 20-mer peptide were given with topical imiquimod. A note on this clone: Its antigen is still unknown.

Germline values: CDR1 LNHDA, CDR2 SQIVND (reference sequence). This CDR3 has 13 residues. V gave up 5 bases and J gave up 4 bases; unmatched junction bases: 4. The material sequenced was PBMCs, taken from a glioma patient whose treatment included an IDH1 peptide vaccine. This clonotype originated in a man aged 35-49 years with glioma. The rearrangement joins TRBV19 to TRBJ2-7; the match to TRBD1 covers 8 bases. CDR3 bases: TGTGCCAGTAGTCCCACAGGGGGATACGAGCAGTACGTC. It specifies CASSPTGGYEQYV.